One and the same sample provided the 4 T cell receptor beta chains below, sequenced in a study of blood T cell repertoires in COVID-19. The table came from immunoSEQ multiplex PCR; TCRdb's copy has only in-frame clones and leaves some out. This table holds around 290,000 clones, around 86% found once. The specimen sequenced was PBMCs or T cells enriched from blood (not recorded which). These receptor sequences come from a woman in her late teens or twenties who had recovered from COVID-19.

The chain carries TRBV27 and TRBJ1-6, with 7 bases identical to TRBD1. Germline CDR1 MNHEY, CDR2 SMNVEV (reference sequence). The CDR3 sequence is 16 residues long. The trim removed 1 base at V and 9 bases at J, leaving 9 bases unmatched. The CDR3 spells CASSLLSGGRISPLHF. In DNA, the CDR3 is TGTGCCAGCAGTTTATTGTCAGGGGGGAGGATTTCACCCCTCCACTTT.

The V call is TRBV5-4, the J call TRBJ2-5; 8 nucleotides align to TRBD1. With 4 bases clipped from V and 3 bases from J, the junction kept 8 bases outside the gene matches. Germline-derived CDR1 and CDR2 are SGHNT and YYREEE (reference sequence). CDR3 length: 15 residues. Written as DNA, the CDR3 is TGTGCCAGCAGCCATGCCGGGACAGGAAAAGAGACCCAGTACTTC. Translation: CASSHAGTGKETQYF.

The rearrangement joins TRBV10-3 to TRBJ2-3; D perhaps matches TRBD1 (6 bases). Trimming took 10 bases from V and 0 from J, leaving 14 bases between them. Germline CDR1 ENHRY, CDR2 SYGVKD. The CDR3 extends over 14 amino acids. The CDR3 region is CATLGQISTDTQYF. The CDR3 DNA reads TGTGCCACCCTGGGACAAATCAGCACAGATACGCAGTATTTT.

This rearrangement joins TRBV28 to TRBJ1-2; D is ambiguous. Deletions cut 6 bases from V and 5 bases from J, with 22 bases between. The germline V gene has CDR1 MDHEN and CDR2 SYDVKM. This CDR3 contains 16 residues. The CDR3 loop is CASRESMAKRGYGYTF. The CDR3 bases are TGTGCCAGCAGGGAATCAATGGCCAAAAGAGGTTATGGCTACACCTTC.